The next 20 T cell receptor beta chains were all read from a single sample in a study of tumour-infiltrating T cells in Burkitt lymphoma. Libraries were prepared by immunoSEQ multiplex PCR; TCRdb keeps only in-frame clonotypes and omits some of them. The data show a few thousand clones, with around 16% seen just once and roughly an eighth held by the top ten. Sequencing input: tumor tissue. The receptors were gathered from a human donor with diffuse large B-cell lymphoma. Some clones in this sample may be carry-over from other donors' samples.

The chain combines TRBV30 with TRBJ1-2; the D is unclear. CDR1 is GTSNPN, CDR2 SVGIG, per germline (reference sequence). Between the trimmed V and J ends, which lost 0 bases and 5 bases, there was a span of 7 bases. The CDR3 has 12 amino acids. The chain's CDR3 is CAWSVFSYGYTF. CDR3 nucleotides: TGTGCCTGGAGTGTATTCAGTTATGGCTACACCTTC.

This clone was picked up a small number of times. J is TRBJ2-6 and V is TRBV19; 8 positions agree with TRBD1. Germline CDR1 and CDR2: LNHDA and SQIVND (reference sequence). The CDR3 runs 18 residues. V was clipped by 5 bases and J by 0 bases; unmatched bases: 9. The CDR3 DNA follows: TGTGCCAGTAGTCCCGACAGGGGAAGCTTCTCTGGGGCCAACGTCCTGACTTTC. Its protein product is CASSPDRGSFSGANVLTF.

This clone occurred a few times. The gene calls are TRBV18 and TRBJ1-1, with 7 bases identical to TRBD1. V lost 6 bases, J lost 5 bases, and 3 bases stayed unmatched. The germline V gene encodes CDR1 KGHSH and CDR2 LQKENI. The CDR3 consists of 12 residues. Here the CDR3 reads CASSSGGTEAFF. CDR3 DNA: TGTGCCAGCTCCTCAGGGGGGACTGAAGCTTTCTTT.

The chain carries TRBV10-3 and TRBJ1-1, with D possibly matching TRBD1 (6 bases). CDR1 and CDR2 (germline): ENHRY, SYGVKD. V dropped 6 bases and J dropped 1 base, with 12 bases sitting between them. CDR3 length: 14 amino acids. The DNA for the CDR3 is TGTGCCATCAGCCCCGCAGGGGCGAACACTGAAGCTTTCTTT. Its protein product is CAISPAGANTEAFF.

This clone has only a few counts. The gene calls are TRBV6-5 and TRBJ2-7; 7 positions agree with TRBD1. Germline V gene data show CDR1 as MNHEY and CDR2 as SVGAGI. V dropped 1 base and J dropped 4; count of bases not matched to a gene: 7. The length of the CDR3 is 15 residues. The CDR3 loop reads CASSYLTRDSYEQYF. CDR3 bases: TGTGCCAGCAGTTACTTGACCCGGGACAGTTACGAGCAGTACTTC.

This clone was seen more than once but under ten times. The V and J genes are TRBV6-1 and TRBJ2-1, with 10 nucleotides matching TRBD2. The germline V gene has CDR1 MNHNS and CDR2 SASEGT. Unmatched junction bases numbered 5, after V lost 6 bases and J lost 3 bases. The CDR3 loop spans 15 amino acids. The CDR3 region is CASRPGTSDYNEQFF. CDR3 DNA sequence: TGTGCCAGCAGACCCGGGACTAGCGACTACAATGAGCAGTTCTTC.

This clone is categorized as medium-sized. The CDR3 loop is CASRDAGLGAYEQYF. In DNA form, the CDR3 reads TGTGCCAGCAGGGACGCCGGACTAGGGGCCTACGAGCAGTACTTC. J is TRBJ2-7 and V is TRBV2; 7 bases are a match to TRBD2. This CDR3 has 15 residues. The ends lost 6 bases at V and 2 bases at J; junction bases unmatched: 10. Germline lookup yields CDR1 SNHLY and CDR2 FYNNEI.

This clone was found a few times. The rearrangement joins TRBV2 to TRBJ1-1; D is unresolved. The CDR3 is 11 residues long. V was pared by 7 bases and J by 4 bases, with 7 bases between. Germline-derived CDR1 and CDR2 are SNHLY and FYNNEI. The CDR3 nucleotides read TGTGCCAGCAACGCGGGCACTGAAGCTTTCTTT. This codes for CASNAGTEAFF.

In its sample, this clone was seen a few times. The chain couples TRBV7-9 to TRBJ2-1, with TRBD2 as a possible D gene (6 bases). V dropped 5 bases and J dropped 5 bases, with 13 bases sitting between them. This CDR3 has 14 amino acids. Germline-derived CDR1 and CDR2 are SEHNR and FQNEAQ (reference sequence). The CDR3 is CASSRRLGDNEQFF. CDR3 in DNA: TGTGCCAGCAGCCGACGACTAGGGGACAATGAGCAGTTCTTC.

The DNA for the CDR3 is TGCGCCAGCAGCCAAGAGACGGGAGTAATCTACGAGCAGTACTTC. Amino acids: CASSQETGVIYEQYF. The gene calls are TRBV4-1 and TRBJ2-7, with D possibly being TRBD2 (6 bases). Germline V CDR1 and CDR2: MGHRA, YSYEKL. The CDR3 loop spans 15 amino acids. Deletions cut 0 bases from V and 3 bases from J, with 12 bases between.

The rearrangement links TRBV6-6 to TRBJ2-7, with 8 bases that match TRBD2. The J segment lost 3 bases and the V segment lost 4 bases, leaving 5 bases of the junction unmatched. The CDR3 is 14 amino acids. In germline, CDR1 is MNHNY, CDR2 SVGAGI (reference sequence). As DNA, the CDR3 is TGTGCCAGCAGTTCCCCGGGACTAGTCTACGAGCAGTACTTC. Its protein product is CASSSPGLVYEQYF.

In its sample, this clone was seen a few times. J is TRBJ2-5 and V is TRBV6-6, with D hard to call. CDR3 length equals 14 residues. Trimming shortened V by 6 bases and J by 4 bases, and 15 bases separated the two germline ends. The germline V gene encodes CDR1 MNHNY and CDR2 SVGAGI (reference sequence). The CDR3 DNA reads TGTGCCAGCAGCCTGCCGGCTACACCAGAGACCCAGTACTTC. It codes for CASSLPATPETQYF.

The rearrangement links TRBV18 to TRBJ2-7, with 8 bases matching TRBD1. The CDR3 is 16 amino acids. The germline V gene encodes CDR1 KGHSH and CDR2 LQKENI. V shed 3 bases, J shed 2 bases, and the junction held 9 bases outside the gene matches. CDR3 nucleotide sequence: TGTGCCAGCTCACCCGATCCGGGACAGGAGACCTACGAGCAGTACTTC. This encodes CASSPDPGQETYEQYF.

The CDR3 sequence: CASSQRREAYNEQFF. The DNA for the CDR3 is TGTGCCAGCAGCCAAAGGCGGGAGGCTTACAATGAGCAGTTCTTC. The genes are TRBV14 and TRBJ2-1, with TRBD2 matching over 8 bases. Germline assignment: CDR1 SGHDN and CDR2 FVKESK. V shed 2 bases and J 4 bases; nucleotides not matched to a gene: 4. The CDR3 contains 15 residues.

The chain combines TRBV9 with TRBJ2-7; possibly TRBD1 or TRBD2 for D (5 bases each). V was cut by 3 bases and J by 2 bases, with 9 bases left in between. This CDR3 contains 13 residues. Germline V CDR1 and CDR2: SGDLS, YYNGEE. This CDR3 reads CASSAGGPYEQYF. For the CDR3, the DNA is TGTGCCAGCAGCGCTGGGGGTCCCTACGAGCAGTACTTC.

This clone was counted between two and nine times. V usage is TRBV27 and J usage is TRBJ2-6; 9 positions match TRBD2. The V segment lost 5 bases and the J segment 0 bases; nucleotides outside the gene matches: 8. The CDR3 length is 18 residues. In germline, CDR1 is MNHEY, CDR2 SMNVEV (reference sequence). CDR3 DNA sequence: TGTGCCAGCAGTGCCCTAGCGGGATTGAGCTCTGGGGCCAACGTCCTGACTTTC. Its protein is CASSALAGLSSGANVLTF.

This clone has just a few counts. The chain carries TRBV9 and TRBJ2-3, with D perhaps matching TRBD1 (6 bases). The CDR3 loop spans 14 amino acids. With 3 bases removed from V and 0 bases from J, the gap between germline ends came to 8 bases. The germline gives CDR1 SGDLS, CDR2 YYNGEE. CDR3 amino acids: CASSEGHSTDTQYF. The CDR3 coding sequence is TGTGCCAGCAGCGAGGGACACAGCACAGATACGCAGTATTTT.

V is TRBV4-1 and J is TRBJ1-5; D not certain. V lost 5 bases to trimming and J lost 4 bases, with 21 bases between them. Germline V gene lookup returns CDR1 MGHRA and CDR2 YSYEKL. This CDR3 has 17 residues. The DNA for the CDR3 is TGCGCCAGCAGCGTCCGGTATATAGGAGCCCGGAATCAGCCCCAGCATTTT. It is translated as CASSVRYIGARNQPQHF.

The chain links TRBV5-4 to TRBJ1-4; D may be TRBD1 (5 bases). Trimming left V 4 bases short and J 2 bases short, with 15 bases between. Germline V gives CDR1 SGHNT, CDR2 YYREEE (reference sequence). The CDR3 contains 16 residues. The CDR3 spells CASSQGEGVTNEKLFF. The CDR3 DNA sequence: TGTGCCAGCAGCCAGGGAGAGGGTGTTACTAATGAAAAACTGTTTTTT.

This clone was seen once. Here the CDR3 DNA reads TGTGCTAGTGGTTTGGTACGGAGGTACCAAGAGACCCAGTACTTC. Amino acids: CASGLVRRYQETQYF. This chain links TRBV12-5 with TRBJ2-5; D may be TRBD2 (5 bases). The CDR3 length is 15 residues. Trimming took off 0 bases at V and 0 bases at J, with 8 bases between the two ends. In germline, CDR1 is LGHNT, CDR2 FRNRAP.